The 25 T cell receptor beta chains presented below share a single source sample, sequenced in a study of regulatory T cells in long-lasting Graves disease. For TCR beta, libraries came from iRepertoire HTBI primers and Arm-PCR of CDR3 regions. TCRdb re-derived calls from the multiplex PCR reads in MiXCR, one entry per CDR3 protein. This table has under 250,000 distinct CDR3 sequences, just over 20% appearing once. Time point of the sample: newly diagnosed GD, antithyroid drugs for less than 3 months. PBMC-extracted RNA yielded the TCR library. The sequenced sample was peripheral blood mononuclear cells (PBMCs), obtained at new diagnosis, from a patient treated with antithyroid drugs. Source of these receptors: a female donor with Graves disease.

The chain is built from TRBV2 and TRBJ1-4, with D possibly TRBD1 on 6 matching bases. CDR1 and CDR2 (germline): SNHLY, FYNNEI. V dropped 5 bases and J dropped 8 bases, with 12 bases sitting between them. The CDR3 extends over 13 amino acids. The CDR3: CASSLQGAEKLFF. CDR3 DNA sequence: TGTGCCAGCAGTTTACAGGGAGCAGAAAAACTGTTTTTT.

On this clonotype: A much larger clone sits a single nucleotide away, making a read error possible. The conserved phenylalanine or tryptophan normally closing the CDR3 is absent here, so this likely arose from a read error. This chain uses TRBV7-2 with TRBJ2-3, with D perhaps TRBD1 or TRBD2 (6 bases each). Germline-derived CDR1 and CDR2 are SGHTA and FQGNSA. V gave up 5 bases and J gave up 4 bases, with 19 bases separating them. The CDR3 covers 16 residues. As DNA, the CDR3 is TGTGCCAGCAGCCGCCTCGGAGGGGGAGGTGCAGATACGCAGTATATT. Amino acid sequence: CASSRLGGGGADTQYI.

This clonotype was picked up many times. The chain is built from TRBV7-8 and TRBJ2-5; D is perhaps TRBD2 (6 bases). Germline loops: CDR1 SGHVS, CDR2 FQNEAQ. Trimming stripped 4 bases from V and 5 bases from J, with 14 bases between. The CDR3 has 14 amino acids. CDR3 sequence (DNA): TGTGCCAGCAGCTCCCAGGGACTCTGGGAGACCCAGTACTTC. Residues: CASSSQGLWETQYF.

The chain joins TRBV19 to TRBJ2-7; maybe TRBD2 (5 bases). The V and J ends lost 3 bases and 0 bases respectively, with 12 bases between them. CDR1 and CDR2 from the germline V gene are LNHDA and SQIVND (reference sequence). CDR3 length equals 15 residues. CDR3 region: CASSIDGLSSYEQYF. CDR3 coding DNA: TGTGCCAGTAGTATTGATGGACTCTCCTCCTACGAGCAGTACTTC.

The genes are TRBV5-1 and TRBJ2-2; TRBD2 might be the D (5 bases). From germline, CDR1 is SGHRS and CDR2 YFSETQ. V was cut by 4 bases and J by 4 bases, with 17 bases left in between. The CDR3 sequence is 16 residues long. As DNA, the CDR3 is TGCGCCAGCAGCGTAGGAGGCTTCCAGATCACCGGGGAGCTGTTTTTT. This translates into CASSVGGFQITGELFF.

A word on this clonotype: It is likely a read error: a sequence one base away is far more abundant. The chain uses TRBV20-1 and TRBJ2-1; 9 bases agree with TRBD2. V dropped 2 bases and J dropped 10; count of bases not matched to a gene: 9. The CDR3 is made up of 14 amino acids. Per germline, CDR1 DFQATT and CDR2 SNEGSKA (reference sequence). In nucleotides, the CDR3 is TGCAGTGCTAGAAAGACTAGCGGATCCTACGAGCAGTTCTTC. Amino acids: CSARKTSGSYEQFF.

This clonotype was observed many times. V gene TRBV5-5 combines with J gene TRBJ1-5; 7 nucleotides agree with TRBD1. This CDR3 comprises 14 residues. J gave up 4 bases and V 4 bases, and 5 bases lay outside the gene matches. Germline values: CDR1 SGHKS, CDR2 YYEKEE (reference sequence). The CDR3 nucleotides read TGTGCCAGCAGCATGGGGACAGCTAATCAGCCCCAGCATTTT. As protein: CASSMGTANQPQHF. The complete variable domain, with remaining parts taken from reference TRBV5-5 and TRBJ1-5, reads DAGVTQSPTHLIKTRGQQVTLRCSPISGHKSVSWYQQVLGQGPQFIFQYYEKEERGRGNFPDRFSARQFPNYSSELNVNALLLGDSALYLCASSMGTANQPQHFGDGTRLSIL.

This clonotype was picked up a small number of times. V is TRBV12-5 and J is TRBJ2-3; D perhaps matches TRBD1 (5 bases). The CDR3 loop spans 16 amino acids. Trimming removed 5 bases at V and 0 bases at J, with 15 bases between. The germline V gene has CDR1 LGHNT and CDR2 FRNRAP. The CDR3, as DNA: TGTGCTAGTGGTCCCGACAGTACCCCTAGCACAGATACGCAGTATTTT. Translating it yields CASGPDSTPSTDTQYF.

This clonotype was observed many times. This chain joins TRBV12-5 and TRBJ2-1; 16 nucleotides agree with TRBD2. Trimming took 2 bases from V and 0 from J; bases not matched to a gene: 7. The CDR3 runs to 20 residues. Germline lookup yields CDR1 LGHNT and CDR2 FRNRAP. The CDR3, as DNA: TGTGCTAGTGGTTTGCCGCCGGGACTAGCGGGAGGGCCCTCCTACAATGAGCAGTTCTTC. Amino acid sequence: CASGLPPGLAGGPSYNEQFF.

This clonotype was observed at least ten times. The chain combines TRBV28 with TRBJ1-1; D gene unclear. CDR3 length equals 13 residues. Deletions cut 8 bases from V and 0 bases from J, with 10 bases between. Germline V gene lookup returns CDR1 MDHEN and CDR2 SYDVKM. CDR3 sequence: CASGRRMNTEAFF. The DNA of the CDR3 is TGTGCCAGCGGACGCAGAATGAACACTGAAGCTTTCTTT.

Only a few counts were recorded for this clonotype. V usage is TRBV4-1 and J usage is TRBJ1-4, with D perhaps matching TRBD1 (5 bases). Looked up from germline, CDR1 is MGHRA and CDR2 is YSYEKL. The CDR3 has 14 residues. Trimming took off 3 bases at V and 8 bases at J, with 13 bases between the two ends. The CDR3 reads CASSQWQGAEKLFF. The DNA for the CDR3 is TGCGCCAGCAGCCAGTGGCAGGGTGCGGAAAAACTGTTTTTT.

The sample holds many counts of this clonotype. The chain couples TRBV11-2 to TRBJ2-7, with 7 bases identical to TRBD2. The V gene's germline CDR1 is SGHAT and CDR2 FQNNGV. The CDR3 covers 15 residues. V was pared by 0 bases and J by 3 bases, with 5 bases of the junction left unmatched. CDR3 residues: CASSLDGGSFYEQYF. The CDR3 nucleotides are TGTGCCAGCAGCTTAGATGGCGGGAGTTTCTACGAGCAGTACTTC.

This clonotype was recorded many times. The genes are TRBV13 and TRBJ1-6; D might be TRBD1 (5 bases). Germline V gene data show CDR1 as PRHDT and CDR2 as FYEKMQ (reference sequence). This CDR3 has 14 amino acids. V gave up 5 bases and J gave up 3 bases, with 8 bases separating them. CDR3 sequence reads: CASSVGGYNSPLHF. The CDR3 DNA sequence: TGTGCCAGCAGCGTTGGGGGCTATAATTCACCCCTCCACTTT.

This clonotype has ten or more counts. The chain recombines TRBV7-2 with TRBJ2-1, with 9 bases identical to TRBD2. This CDR3 contains 15 residues. Germline V gives CDR1 SGHTA, CDR2 FQGNSA. The V and J ends lost 5 bases and 6 bases, in that order; junction bases with no gene match: 8. The CDR3 DNA follows: TGTGCCAGCAGCCTAAGTAGCGGGGGTTCCAATGAGCAGTTCTTC. Protein sequence: CASSLSSGGSNEQFF.

This clonotype has at least ten counts. The chain recombines TRBV6-2 or TRBV6-3 with TRBJ2-1; tentative D call: TRBD2 (6 bases). Germline V gene sequence: CDR1 MNHEY, CDR2 SVGEGT. V was cut by 2 bases and J by 9 bases, with 20 bases left in between. This CDR3 comprises 16 residues. The CDR3 spells CASSYPQPGAGGEQFF. CDR3 bases: TGTGCCAGCAGTTACCCCCAGCCGGGAGCCGGGGGTGAGCAGTTCTTC.

This clonotype appeared many times. This chain uses TRBV2 with TRBJ2-5; the D call may be TRBD1 or TRBD2 (5 bases each). Trimming left V 7 bases short and J 5 bases short, with 23 bases between. Germline CDR1 reads SNHLY; CDR2 reads FYNNEI. This CDR3 has 16 residues. The CDR3 protein is CASTEGRTPGRETQYF. The CDR3 DNA follows: TGTGCCAGCACCGAGGGTCGGACCCCGGGGCGGGAGACCCAGTACTTC. The full variable domain, its missing parts supplied by reference TRBV2 and TRBJ2-5, is EPEVTQTPSHQVTQMGQEVILRCVPISNHLYFYWYRQILGQKVEFLVSFYNNEISEKSEIFDDQFSVERPDGSNFTLKIRSTKLEDSAMYFCASTEGRTPGRETQYFGPGTRLLVL.

The chain is built from TRBV12-3 or TRBV12-4 and TRBJ2-3; D is unresolved. This CDR3 is built from 18 residues. V was trimmed by 5 bases and J by 1 base, leaving 22 bases between them. The CDR3 reads CASSLSRSPVGGTDTQYF. The CDR3 coding sequence is TGTGCCAGCAGTCTTTCCAGGAGTCCAGTGGGTGGCACAGATACGCAGTATTTT.

The chain links TRBV5-4 to TRBJ2-2, with D perhaps matching TRBD2 (6 bases). This CDR3 is 16 amino acids long. Trimming removed 3 bases from V and 0 bases from J, with 12 bases in between. Germline V lookup: CDR1 SGHNT, CDR2 YYREEE (reference sequence). The CDR3 here is CASSSRVAANTGELFF. CDR3 DNA sequence: TGTGCCAGCAGCTCTAGAGTAGCGGCGAACACCGGGGAGCTGTTTTTT.

This clonotype was observed at least ten times. V gene TRBV7-2 combines with J gene TRBJ1-4; tentative D call: TRBD1 (6 bases). Trimming removed 5 bases from V and 8 bases from J, with 21 bases in between. The germline V gene encodes CDR1 SGHTA and CDR2 FQGNSA. The CDR3 has 16 residues. CDR3 region: CASSPLSAGEGEKLFF. The CDR3 coding sequence is TGTGCCAGCAGCCCCCTTTCGGCAGGGGAAGGGGAAAAACTGTTTTTT.

The V call is TRBV19, the J call TRBJ1-3; D gene ambiguous. Trimming left V 6 bases short and J 3 bases short, with 15 bases between. The CDR3 loop spans 15 amino acids. Germline CDR1 reads LNHDA; CDR2 reads SQIVND (reference sequence). This CDR3 reads CASSWESRYGNTIYF. Here the CDR3 DNA reads TGTGCCAGTAGCTGGGAGAGCCGATATGGAAACACCATATATTTT.

This clonotype was seen repeatedly, ten times or more. V usage is TRBV11-3 and J usage is TRBJ1-3; D may be TRBD1 (6 bases). In germline, CDR1 is SGHNT, CDR2 YENEEA. This CDR3 has 15 residues. Trimming took off 5 bases at V and 0 bases at J, with 11 bases between the two ends. The CDR3 sequence: CASSLGDISGNTIYF. As DNA, the CDR3 is TGTGCCAGCAGCCTTGGGGACATCTCTGGAAACACCATATATTTT.

This clonotype was picked up many times. The gene calls are TRBV27 and TRBJ1-1, with D unresolved. There are 13 residues in the CDR3. V gave up 5 bases and J gave up 8 bases, with 15 bases separating them. Germline V gives CDR1 MNHEY, CDR2 SMNVEV (reference sequence). The CDR3 sequence: CASSQSWTAEAFF. CDR3 bases: TGTGCCAGCAGTCAGTCCTGGACGGCAGAAGCTTTCTTT.

The chain is built from TRBV30 and TRBJ1-5; D is undetermined. Per germline, CDR1 GTSNPN and CDR2 SVGIG (reference sequence). V lost 3 bases and J 10 bases, leaving 16 bases between the germline ends. CDR3 length equals 13 residues. CDR3 sequence: CAWSPAAVGPQHF. CDR3 DNA: TGTGCCTGGAGCCCCGCGGCCGTCGGCCCCCAGCATTTT. Variable domain in full (rest from reference TRBV30 and TRBJ1-5): SQTIHQWPATLVQPVGSPLSLECTVEGTSNPNLYWYRQAAGRGLQLLFYSVGIGQISSEVPQNLSASRPQDRQFILSSKKLLLSDSGFYLCAWSPAAVGPQHFGDGTRLSIL.

With respect to this clonotype: This may come from a read error, since a much larger clone is one base off. The rearrangement uses TRBV3-1 and TRBJ2-3, with D unclear. The J call could be wrong; TRBJ1-5 is a better fit for the DNA end. The germline CDR1 and CDR2 sequences are LGHDT and YNNKEL (reference sequence). The CDR3 runs 14 residues. CDR3 loop: CASSQEPNTDTQHF. CDR3 coding DNA: TGTGCCAGCAGCCAAGAGCCTAACACAGATACGCAGCATTTT.

This clonotype came up many times. This rearrangement joins TRBV6-2 or TRBV6-3 to TRBJ1-1; 8 bases match TRBD1. The CDR3 extends over 14 amino acids. The V segment lost 6 bases and the J segment 3 bases; nucleotides outside the gene matches: 6. Germline-derived CDR1 and CDR2 are MNHEY and SVGEGT. The CDR3 coding sequence is TGTGCCAGCAGAAGACAGGGGATTGACACTGAAGCTTTCTTT. Amino acid sequence: CASRRQGIDTEAFF.